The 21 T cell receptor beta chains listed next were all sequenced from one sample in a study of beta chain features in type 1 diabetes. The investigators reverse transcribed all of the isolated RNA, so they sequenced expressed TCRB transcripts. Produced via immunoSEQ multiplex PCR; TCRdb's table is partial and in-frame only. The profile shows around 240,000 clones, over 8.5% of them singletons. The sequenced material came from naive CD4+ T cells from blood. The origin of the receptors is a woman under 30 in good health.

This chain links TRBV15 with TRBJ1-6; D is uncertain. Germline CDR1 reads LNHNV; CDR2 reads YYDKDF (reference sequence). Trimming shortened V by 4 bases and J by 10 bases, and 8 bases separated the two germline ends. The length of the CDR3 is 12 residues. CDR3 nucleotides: TGTGCCACCAGCACAGGTCCCTCACCCCTCCACTTT. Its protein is CATSTGPSPLHF.

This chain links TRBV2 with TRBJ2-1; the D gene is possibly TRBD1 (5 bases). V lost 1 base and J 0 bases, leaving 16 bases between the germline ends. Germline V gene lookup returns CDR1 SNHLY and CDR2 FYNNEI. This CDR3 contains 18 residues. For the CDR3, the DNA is TGTGCCAGCAGTGAAGAGAAAAAGGGGATTAGCTCCTACAATGAGCAGTTCTTC. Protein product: CASSEEKKGISSYNEQFF.

The CDR3 region has the DNA TGTGCCAGCAGCAAGCAGGGGGCGCATGTCCAAGAGACCCAGTACTTC. Translating it yields CASSKQGAHVQETQYF. V and J are TRBV7-8 and TRBJ2-5; 8 bases agree with TRBD1. Germline V gene lookup returns CDR1 SGHVS and CDR2 FQNEAQ. J was trimmed by 1 base and V by 5 bases; bases with no gene match: 9. The CDR3 loop spans 16 amino acids.

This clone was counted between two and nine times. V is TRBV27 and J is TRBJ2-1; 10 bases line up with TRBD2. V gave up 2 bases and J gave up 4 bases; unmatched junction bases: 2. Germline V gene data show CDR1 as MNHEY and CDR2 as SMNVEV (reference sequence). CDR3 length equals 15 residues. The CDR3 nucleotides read TGTGCCAGCAGTTTAAGGACTAGCGGATACAATGAGCAGTTCTTC. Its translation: CASSLRTSGYNEQFF.

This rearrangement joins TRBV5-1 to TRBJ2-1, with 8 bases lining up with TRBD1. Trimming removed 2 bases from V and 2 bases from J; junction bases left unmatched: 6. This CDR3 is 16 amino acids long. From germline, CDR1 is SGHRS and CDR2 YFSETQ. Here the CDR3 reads CASSLRQGSTYNEQFF. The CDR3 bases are TGCGCCAGCAGCTTACGACAGGGGAGTACCTACAATGAGCAGTTCTTC.

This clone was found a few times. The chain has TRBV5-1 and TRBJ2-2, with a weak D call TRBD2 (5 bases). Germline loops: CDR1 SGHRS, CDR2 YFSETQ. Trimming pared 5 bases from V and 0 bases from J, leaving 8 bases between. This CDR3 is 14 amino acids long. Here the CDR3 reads CASSLRANTGELFF. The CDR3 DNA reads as TGCGCCAGCAGTTTGCGGGCGAACACCGGGGAGCTGTTTTTT. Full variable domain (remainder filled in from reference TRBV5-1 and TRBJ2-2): KAGVTQTPRYLIKTRGQQVTLSCSPISGHRSVSWYQQTPGQGLQFLFEYFSETQRNKGNFPGRFSGRQFSNSRSEMNVSTLELGDSALYLCASSLRANTGELFFGEGSRLTVL.

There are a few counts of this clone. CDR3 coding DNA: TGTGCCAGCAGCTTAGCGCGTAGTAGCGCCGAGCAGTACTTC. Translated: CASSLARSSAEQYF. The gene calls are TRBV7-2 and TRBJ2-7, with TRBD2 as a possible D gene (5 bases). Germline V gene lookup returns CDR1 SGHTA and CDR2 FQGNSA. The CDR3 sequence is 14 residues long. The V end lost 0 bases, the J end lost 6 bases, and 12 bases lay between the germline ends.

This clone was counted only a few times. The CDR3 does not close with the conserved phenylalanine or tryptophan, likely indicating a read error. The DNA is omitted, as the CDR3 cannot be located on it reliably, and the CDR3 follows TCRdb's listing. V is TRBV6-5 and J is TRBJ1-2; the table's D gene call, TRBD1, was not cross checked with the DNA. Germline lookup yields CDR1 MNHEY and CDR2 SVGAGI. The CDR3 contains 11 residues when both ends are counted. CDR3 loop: CASSDGDRFVL.

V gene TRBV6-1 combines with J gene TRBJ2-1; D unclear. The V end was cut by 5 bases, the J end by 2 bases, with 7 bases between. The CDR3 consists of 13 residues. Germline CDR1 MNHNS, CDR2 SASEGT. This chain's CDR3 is CASSTRAYNEQFF. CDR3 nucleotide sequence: TGTGCCAGCAGTACCCGGGCCTACAATGAGCAGTTCTTC.

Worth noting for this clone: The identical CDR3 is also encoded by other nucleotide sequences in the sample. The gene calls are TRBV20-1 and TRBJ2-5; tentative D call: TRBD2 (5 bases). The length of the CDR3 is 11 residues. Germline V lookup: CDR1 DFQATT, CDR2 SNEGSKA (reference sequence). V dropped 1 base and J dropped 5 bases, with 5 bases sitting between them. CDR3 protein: CSARGGETQYF. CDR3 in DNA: TGCAGTGCTAGAGGCGGGGAGACCCAGTACTTC.

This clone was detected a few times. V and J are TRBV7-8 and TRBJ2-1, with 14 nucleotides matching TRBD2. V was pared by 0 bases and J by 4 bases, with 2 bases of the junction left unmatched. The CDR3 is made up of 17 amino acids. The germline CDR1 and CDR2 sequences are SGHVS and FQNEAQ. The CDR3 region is CASSLAGTSGGYNEQFF. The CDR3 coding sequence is TGTGCCAGCAGCTTAGCTGGGACTAGCGGGGGATACAATGAGCAGTTCTTC.

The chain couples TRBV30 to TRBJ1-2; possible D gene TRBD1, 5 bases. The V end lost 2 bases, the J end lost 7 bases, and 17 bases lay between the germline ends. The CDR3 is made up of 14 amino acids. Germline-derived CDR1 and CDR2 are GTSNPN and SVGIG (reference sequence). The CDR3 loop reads CAWSQGTLKGGYTF. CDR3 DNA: TGTGCCTGGAGTCAGGGAACCCTGAAGGGTGGCTACACCTTC.

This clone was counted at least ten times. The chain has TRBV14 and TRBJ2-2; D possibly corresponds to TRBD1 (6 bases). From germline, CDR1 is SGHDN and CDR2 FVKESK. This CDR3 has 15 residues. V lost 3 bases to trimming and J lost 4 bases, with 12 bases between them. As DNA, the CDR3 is TGTGCCAGCAGCCACCGGGGACAAAGCACCGGGGAGCTGTTTTTT. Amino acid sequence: CASSHRGQSTGELFF.

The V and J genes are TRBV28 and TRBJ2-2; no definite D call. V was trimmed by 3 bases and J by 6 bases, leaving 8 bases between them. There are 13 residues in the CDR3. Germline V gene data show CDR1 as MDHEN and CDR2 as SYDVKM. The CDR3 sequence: CASSLEMPGELFF. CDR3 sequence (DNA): TGTGCCAGCAGTTTGGAGATGCCCGGGGAGCTGTTTTTT.

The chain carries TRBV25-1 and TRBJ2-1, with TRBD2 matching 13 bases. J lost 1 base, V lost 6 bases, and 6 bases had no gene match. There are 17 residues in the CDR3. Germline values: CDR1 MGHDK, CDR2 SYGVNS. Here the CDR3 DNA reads TGTGCCAGCAGCGAGACTAGCGGGAGGCATTCCTACAATGAGCAGTTCTTC. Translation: CASSETSGRHSYNEQFF.

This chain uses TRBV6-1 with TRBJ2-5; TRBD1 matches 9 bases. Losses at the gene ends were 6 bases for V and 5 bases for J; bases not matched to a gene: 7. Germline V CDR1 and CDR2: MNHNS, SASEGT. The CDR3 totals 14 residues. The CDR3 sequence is CASSETGGTETQYF. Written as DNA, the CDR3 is TGTGCCAGCAGCGAAACAGGGGGCACGGAGACCCAGTACTTC.

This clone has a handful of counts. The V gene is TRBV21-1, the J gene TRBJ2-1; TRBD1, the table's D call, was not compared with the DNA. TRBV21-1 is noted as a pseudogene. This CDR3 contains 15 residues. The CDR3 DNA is TGTGCCAGCAGCCCCCCTGGGACAGGGTGCAATGAGCAGTTCTTC. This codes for CASSPPGTGCNEQFF.

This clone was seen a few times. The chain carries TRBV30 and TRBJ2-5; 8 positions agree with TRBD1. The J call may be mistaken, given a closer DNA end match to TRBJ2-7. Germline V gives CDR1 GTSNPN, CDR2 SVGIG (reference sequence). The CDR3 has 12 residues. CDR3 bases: TGTGCCTGGACAGGGGGCCTCTACGAGCAGTACTTC. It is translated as CAWTGGLYEQYF.

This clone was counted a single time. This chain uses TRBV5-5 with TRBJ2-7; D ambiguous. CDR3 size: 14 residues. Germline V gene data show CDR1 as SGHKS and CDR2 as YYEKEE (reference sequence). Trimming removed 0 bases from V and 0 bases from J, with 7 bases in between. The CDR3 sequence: CASSLVPSSYEQYF. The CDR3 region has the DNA TGTGCCAGCAGCTTGGTTCCGAGCTCCTACGAGCAGTACTTC.

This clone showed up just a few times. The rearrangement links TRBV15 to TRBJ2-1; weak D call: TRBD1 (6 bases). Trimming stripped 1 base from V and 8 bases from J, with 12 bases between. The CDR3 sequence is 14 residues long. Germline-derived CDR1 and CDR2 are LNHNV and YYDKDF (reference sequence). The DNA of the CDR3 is TGTGCCACCAGCAGAGGCGCAGGGGCTTATGAGCAGTTCTTC. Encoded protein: CATSRGAGAYEQFF.

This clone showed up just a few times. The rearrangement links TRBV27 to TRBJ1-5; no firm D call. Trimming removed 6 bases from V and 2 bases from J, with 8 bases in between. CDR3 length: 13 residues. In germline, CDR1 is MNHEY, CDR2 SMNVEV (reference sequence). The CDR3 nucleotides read TGTGCCAGCAGCCCCGAGGGCAATCAGCCCCAGCATTTT. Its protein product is CASSPEGNQPQHF.